These 10 T cell receptor beta chains were sequenced from one sample in a study of cytomegalovirus exposure and HLA in healthy donors. With 60 Vbeta and 13 Jbeta primers, the PCR was carried out. TCRdb keeps only in-frame clones here, not all; method: immunoSEQ multiplex PCR. This sample has 95,000 to 100,000 clones; about 80% occur once, and the top ten carry less than 0.95%. Sequencing used PBMCs. The receptors derive from a woman aged 55-69 years in good health and CMV-seronegative.

The V call is TRBV2, the J call TRBJ2-7, with a tentative D call TRBD2 (6 bases). Trimming cost V 3 bases and J 2 bases, with 14 bases left between them. This CDR3 is 15 amino acids long. CDR1 and CDR2 from the germline V gene are SNHLY and FYNNEI. The chain's CDR3 is CASSENGSPPYEQYF. CDR3 coding DNA: TGTGCCAGCAGTGAGAACGGGAGTCCCCCCTACGAGCAGTACTTC.

The genes are TRBV4-1 and TRBJ1-1; D unresolved. Per the germline V gene, CDR1 is MGHRA and CDR2 is YSYEKL. The CDR3 length is 14 residues. Deletions cut 7 bases from V and 4 bases from J, with 16 bases between. CDR3 bases: TGCGCCAGCAAAACGCAGGCCGTGGGCACTGAAGCTTTCTTT. Protein product: CASKTQAVGTEAFF.

The CDR3: CASSGTFQETQYF. The CDR3 region has the DNA TGTGCCAGCAGTGGGACATTCCAAGAGACCCAGTACTTC. The chain joins TRBV6-1 to TRBJ2-5; TRBD1 might be the D (5 bases). Germline V gene lookup returns CDR1 MNHNS and CDR2 SASEGT. Between the trimmed V and J ends, which lost 4 bases and 1 base, there was a span of 7 bases. CDR3 size: 13 residues.

The table lists this clone with a count of one. V gene TRBV10-3 combines with J gene TRBJ2-5; tentatively, D is TRBD2 (5 bases). Germline V gene lookup returns CDR1 ENHRY and CDR2 SYGVKD. This CDR3 spans 13 amino acids. Trimming removed 9 bases at V and 5 bases at J, with 16 bases between. The CDR3 DNA sequence: TGTGCCATGGCTAGCCACATCGAGGAGACCCAGTACTTC. Protein: CAMASHIEETQYF.

This chain uses TRBV30 with TRBJ1-2; 10 bases are shared with TRBD1. The V and J ends lost 2 bases and 8 bases, in that order; junction bases with no gene match: 5. Germline CDR1 reads GTSNPN; CDR2 reads SVGIG (reference sequence). This CDR3 is 13 amino acids long. CDR3 loop: CAWSRTGGWGYTF. The CDR3 bases are TGTGCCTGGAGTCGGACAGGGGGTTGGGGCTACACCTTC.

The chain uses TRBV7-9 and TRBJ1-2; 7 nucleotides agree with TRBD1. After removal of 6 bases from V and 3 bases from J, the junction contained 1 base not matched to a gene. CDR1 is SEHNR and CDR2 is FQNEAQ in the germline V gene (reference sequence). The CDR3 has 12 amino acids. CDR3 in DNA: TGTGCCAGCAGAGGGACAGACTATGGCTACACCTTC. Its protein is CASRGTDYGYTF.

The chain carries TRBV6-6 and TRBJ2-5; perhaps TRBD1 as D (6 bases). From germline, CDR1 is MNHNY and CDR2 SVGAGI (reference sequence). V lost 6 bases and J 4 bases, leaving 6 bases between the germline ends. This CDR3 has 11 residues. The CDR3 nucleotides are TGTGCCAGCAGACAGGGAGAGACCCAGTACTTC. Its translation is CASRQGETQYF.

The chain joins TRBV9 to TRBJ2-1; TRBD2 matches 10 bases. Germline V gene lookup returns CDR1 SGDLS and CDR2 YYNGEE. The V segment lost 0 bases and the J segment 3 bases; nucleotides outside the gene matches: 6. This CDR3 contains 17 residues. The CDR3 DNA reads TGTGCCAGCAGCGTAGTGAGAGCGGGAGGGAACTACAATGAGCAGTTCTTC. Protein: CASSVVRAGGNYNEQFF.

The chain joins TRBV7-6 to TRBJ2-1; 11 bases map to TRBD1. This CDR3 comprises 14 residues. In germline, CDR1 is SGHVS, CDR2 FNYEAQ. Trimming removed 4 bases from V and 7 bases from J; junction bases left unmatched: 3. The CDR3 DNA sequence: TGTGCCAGCAGCTCGGGGACAGGGGGAAATGAGCAGTTCTTC. Translated: CASSSGTGGNEQFF.

The chain is built from TRBV5-1 and TRBJ1-5, with D perhaps matching TRBD1 (6 bases). This CDR3 is built from 13 residues. The germline CDR1 and CDR2 sequences are SGHRS and YFSETQ. V was clipped by 3 bases and J by 9 bases, with 13 bases between them. In nucleotides, the CDR3 is TGCGCCAGCAGCTACAGGGAGGGGGGGCCCCAGCATTTT. The encoded protein is CASSYREGGPQHF.